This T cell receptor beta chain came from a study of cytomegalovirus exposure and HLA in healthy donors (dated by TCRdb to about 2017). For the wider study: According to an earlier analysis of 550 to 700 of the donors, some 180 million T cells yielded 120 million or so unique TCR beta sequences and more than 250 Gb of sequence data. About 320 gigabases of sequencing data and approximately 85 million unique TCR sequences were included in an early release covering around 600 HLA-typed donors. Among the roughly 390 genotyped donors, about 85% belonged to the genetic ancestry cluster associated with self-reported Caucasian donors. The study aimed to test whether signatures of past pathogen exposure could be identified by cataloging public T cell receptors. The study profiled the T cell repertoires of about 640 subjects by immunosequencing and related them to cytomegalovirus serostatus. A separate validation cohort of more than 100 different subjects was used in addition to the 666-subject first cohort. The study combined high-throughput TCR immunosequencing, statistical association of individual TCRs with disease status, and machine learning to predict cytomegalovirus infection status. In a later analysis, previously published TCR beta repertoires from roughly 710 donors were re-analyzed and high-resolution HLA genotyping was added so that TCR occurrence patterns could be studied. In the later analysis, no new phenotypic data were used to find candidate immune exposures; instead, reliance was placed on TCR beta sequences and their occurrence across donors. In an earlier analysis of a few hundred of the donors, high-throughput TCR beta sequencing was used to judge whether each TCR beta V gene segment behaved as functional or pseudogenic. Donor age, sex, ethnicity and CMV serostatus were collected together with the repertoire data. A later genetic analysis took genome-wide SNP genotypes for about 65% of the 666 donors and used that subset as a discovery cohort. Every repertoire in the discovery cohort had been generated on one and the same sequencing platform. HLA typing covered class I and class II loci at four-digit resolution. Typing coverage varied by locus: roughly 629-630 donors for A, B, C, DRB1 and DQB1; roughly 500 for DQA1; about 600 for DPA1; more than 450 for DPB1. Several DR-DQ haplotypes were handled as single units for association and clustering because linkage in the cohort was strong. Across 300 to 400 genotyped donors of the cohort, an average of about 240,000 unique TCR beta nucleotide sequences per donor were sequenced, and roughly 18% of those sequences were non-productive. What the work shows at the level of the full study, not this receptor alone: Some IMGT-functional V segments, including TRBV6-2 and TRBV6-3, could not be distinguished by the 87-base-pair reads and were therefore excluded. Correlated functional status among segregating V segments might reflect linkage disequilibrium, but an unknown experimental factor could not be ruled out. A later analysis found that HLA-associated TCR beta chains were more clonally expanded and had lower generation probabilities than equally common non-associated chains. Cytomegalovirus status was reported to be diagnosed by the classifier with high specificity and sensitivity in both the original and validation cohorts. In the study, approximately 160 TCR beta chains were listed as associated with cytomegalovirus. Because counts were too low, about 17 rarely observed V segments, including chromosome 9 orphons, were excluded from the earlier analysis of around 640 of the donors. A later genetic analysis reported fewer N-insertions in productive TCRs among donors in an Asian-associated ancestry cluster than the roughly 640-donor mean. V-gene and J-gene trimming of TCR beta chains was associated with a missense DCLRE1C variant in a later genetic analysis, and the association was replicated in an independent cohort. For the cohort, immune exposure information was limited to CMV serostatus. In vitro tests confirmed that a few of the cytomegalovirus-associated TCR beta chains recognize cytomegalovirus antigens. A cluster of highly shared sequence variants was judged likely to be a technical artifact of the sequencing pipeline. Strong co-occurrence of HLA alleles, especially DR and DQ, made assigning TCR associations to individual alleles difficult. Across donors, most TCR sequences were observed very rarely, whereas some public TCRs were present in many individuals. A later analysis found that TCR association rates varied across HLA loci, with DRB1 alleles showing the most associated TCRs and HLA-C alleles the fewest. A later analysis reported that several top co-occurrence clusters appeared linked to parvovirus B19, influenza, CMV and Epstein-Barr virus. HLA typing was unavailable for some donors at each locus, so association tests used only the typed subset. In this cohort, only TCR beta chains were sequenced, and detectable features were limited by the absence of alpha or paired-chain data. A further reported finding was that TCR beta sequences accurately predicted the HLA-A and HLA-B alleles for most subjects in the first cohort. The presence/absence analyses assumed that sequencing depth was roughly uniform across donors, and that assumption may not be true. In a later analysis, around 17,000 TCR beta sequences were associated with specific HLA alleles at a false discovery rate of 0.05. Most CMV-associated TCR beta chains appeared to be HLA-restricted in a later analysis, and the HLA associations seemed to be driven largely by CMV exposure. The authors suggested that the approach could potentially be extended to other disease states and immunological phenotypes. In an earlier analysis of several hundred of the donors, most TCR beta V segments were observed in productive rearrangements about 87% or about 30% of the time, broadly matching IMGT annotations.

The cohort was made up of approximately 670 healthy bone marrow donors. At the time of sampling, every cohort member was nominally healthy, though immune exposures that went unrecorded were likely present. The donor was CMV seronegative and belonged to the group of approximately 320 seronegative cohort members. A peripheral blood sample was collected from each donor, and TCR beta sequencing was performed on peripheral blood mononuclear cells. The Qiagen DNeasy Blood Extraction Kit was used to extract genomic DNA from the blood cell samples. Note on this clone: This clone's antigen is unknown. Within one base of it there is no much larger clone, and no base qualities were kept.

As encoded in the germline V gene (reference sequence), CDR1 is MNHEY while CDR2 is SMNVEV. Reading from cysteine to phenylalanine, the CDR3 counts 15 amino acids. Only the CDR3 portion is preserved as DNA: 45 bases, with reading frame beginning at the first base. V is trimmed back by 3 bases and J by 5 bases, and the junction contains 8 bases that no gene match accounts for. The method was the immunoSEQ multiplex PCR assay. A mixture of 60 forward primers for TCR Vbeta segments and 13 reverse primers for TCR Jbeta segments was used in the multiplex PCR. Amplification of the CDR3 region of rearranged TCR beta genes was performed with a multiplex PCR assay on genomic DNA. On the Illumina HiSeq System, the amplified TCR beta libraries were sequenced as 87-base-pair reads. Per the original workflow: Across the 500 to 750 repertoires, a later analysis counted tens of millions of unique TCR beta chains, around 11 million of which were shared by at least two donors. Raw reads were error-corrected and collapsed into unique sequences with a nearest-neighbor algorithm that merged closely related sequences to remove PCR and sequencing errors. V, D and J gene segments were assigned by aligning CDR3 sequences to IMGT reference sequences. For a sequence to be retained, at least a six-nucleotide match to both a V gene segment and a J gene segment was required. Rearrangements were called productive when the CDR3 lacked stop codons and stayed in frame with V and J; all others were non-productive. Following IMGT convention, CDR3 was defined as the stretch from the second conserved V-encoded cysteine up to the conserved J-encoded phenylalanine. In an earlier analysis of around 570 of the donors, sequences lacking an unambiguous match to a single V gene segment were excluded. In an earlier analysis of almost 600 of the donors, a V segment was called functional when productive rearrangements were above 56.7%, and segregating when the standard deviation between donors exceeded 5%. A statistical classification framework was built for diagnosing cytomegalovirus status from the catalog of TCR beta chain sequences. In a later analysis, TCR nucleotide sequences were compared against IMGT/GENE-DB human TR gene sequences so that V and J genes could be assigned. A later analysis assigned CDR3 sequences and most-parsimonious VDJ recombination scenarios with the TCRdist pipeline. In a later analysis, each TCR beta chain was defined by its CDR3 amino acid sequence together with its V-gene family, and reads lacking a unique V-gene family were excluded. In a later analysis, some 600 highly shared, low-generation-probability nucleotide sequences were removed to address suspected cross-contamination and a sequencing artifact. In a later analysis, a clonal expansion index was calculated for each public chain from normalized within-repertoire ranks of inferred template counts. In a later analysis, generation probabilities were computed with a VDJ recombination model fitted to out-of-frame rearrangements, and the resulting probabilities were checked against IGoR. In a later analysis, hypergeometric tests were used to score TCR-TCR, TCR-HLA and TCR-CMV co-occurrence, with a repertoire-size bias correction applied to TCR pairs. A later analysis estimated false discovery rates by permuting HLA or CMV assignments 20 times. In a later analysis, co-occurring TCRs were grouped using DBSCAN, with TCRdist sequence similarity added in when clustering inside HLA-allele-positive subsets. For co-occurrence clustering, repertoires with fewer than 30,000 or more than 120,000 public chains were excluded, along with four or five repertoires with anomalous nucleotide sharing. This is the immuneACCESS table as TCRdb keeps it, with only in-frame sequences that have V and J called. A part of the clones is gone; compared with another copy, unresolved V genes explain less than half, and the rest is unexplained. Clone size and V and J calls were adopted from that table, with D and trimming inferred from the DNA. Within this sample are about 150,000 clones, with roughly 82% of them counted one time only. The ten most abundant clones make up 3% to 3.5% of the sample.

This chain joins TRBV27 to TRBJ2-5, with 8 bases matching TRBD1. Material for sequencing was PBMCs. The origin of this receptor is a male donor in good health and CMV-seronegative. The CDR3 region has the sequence CASSFTGQGYETQYF. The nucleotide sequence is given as TGTGCCAGCAGTTTTACAGGACAGGGTTACGAGACCCAGTACTTC.